These T cell receptor beta chains were read from a single sample in a study of T cell changes during pregnancy in multiple sclerosis. The method was immunoSEQ multiplex PCR; TCRdb's version includes in-frame clones alone and lacks a portion of them. The sample holds 75,000 to 95,000 clones, 92% seen once. Sequencing used peripheral blood, obtained in the first trimester of pregnancy. The receptors derive from a female donor with multiple sclerosis, enrolled in a pregnancy study. Both conserved end residues are part of each CDR3. Each record gives: D gene, V gene, CDR3 length, J gene, clone size, CDR3 DNA, CDR3 protein. A D gene is named only where the DNA matches it firmly. Clone size is given for some rows only: seen once, a few or many times, or a class if the clone is expanded.

D: NA
V: TRBV13
length: 12
J: TRBJ1-1
size: NA
DNA: TGTGCCAGCAGCCCCCGGTTCACTGAAGCTTTCTTT
CDR3: CASSPRFTEAFF

D: NA
V: TRBV18
length: 15
J: TRBJ2-7
size: NA
DNA: TGTGCCAGCTCACCAGCCAGCGGAAACTCCTACGAGCAGTACTTC
CDR3: CASSPASGNSYEQYF

D: NA
V: TRBV11-2
length: 16
J: TRBJ1-2
size: once
DNA: TGTGCCAGCAGCTTAGGGACGGGGGTAGGGGAGCGTGGCTACACCTTC
CDR3: CASSLGTGVGERGYTF

D: TRBD2
V: TRBV5-1
length: 17
J: TRBJ2-1
size: NA
DNA: TGCGCCAGCAGCTTGGGACTAGCGGGAGTATTGTACAATGAGCAGTTCTTC
CDR3: CASSLGLAGVLYNEQFF

D: TRBD2
V: TRBV19
length: 14
J: TRBJ2-1
size: NA
DNA: TGTGCCAGTAAGCTAGCGGGAGGGCCGGTTGAGCAGTTCTTC
CDR3: CASKLAGGPVEQFF

D: NA
V: TRBV7-9
length: 18
J: TRBJ1-2
size: NA
DNA: TGTGCCAGCAGCTTATGGGCGGGCACAGGGAATCGTAACTATGGCTACACCTTC
CDR3: CASSLWAGTGNRNYGYTF

D: TRBD2
V: TRBV7-6
length: 16
J: TRBJ2-2
size: NA
DNA: TGTGCCAGCAGCCCCGGGGCGGGAGGGCCCCCCGGGGAGCTGTTTTTT
CDR3: CASSPGAGGPPGELFF

D: NA
V: TRBV19
length: 15
J: TRBJ1-2
size: NA
DNA: TGTGCCAGTAGTATGGGCGCGGGGATCAACTATGGCTACACCTTC
CDR3: CASSMGAGINYGYTF

D: NA
V: TRBV9
length: 13
J: TRBJ1-1
size: few
DNA: TGTGCCAGCAGCGGGGGCCTGAGCACTGAAGCTTTCTTT
CDR3: CASSGGLSTEAFF

D: TRBD2
V: TRBV11-2
length: 14
J: TRBJ2-7
size: NA
DNA: TGTGCCAGCAGCTTACGGGGGGGTGGGTACGAGCAGTACTTC
CDR3: CASSLRGGGYEQYF

D: TRBD1
V: TRBV5-8
length: 12
J: TRBJ1-2
size: NA
DNA: TGTGCCAGCAGCTTGTGGGGACAGGGCTACACCTTC
CDR3: CASSLWGQGYTF

D: TRBD2
V: TRBV27
length: 18
J: TRBJ2-1
size: NA
DNA: TGTGCCAGCAGTTTGCTATCTAGCGGGAGGGCTACTTACAATGAGCAGTTCTTC
CDR3: CASSLLSSGRATYNEQFF

D: TRBD2
V: TRBV9
length: 17
J: TRBJ2-3
size: NA
DNA: TGTGCCAGCAGGGGACTAGCGGGACCCGAGGGCACAGATACGCAGTATTTT
CDR3: CASRGLAGPEGTDTQYF

D: NA
V: TRBV6-1
length: 14
J: TRBJ1-5
size: once
DNA: TGTGCCAGCAGTGAATACCACAGACATCAGCCCCAGCATTTT
CDR3: CASSEYHRHQPQHF

D: TRBD1
V: TRBV6-1
length: 14
J: TRBJ2-3
size: NA
DNA: TGTGCCAGCAAGCAGGACAGGGAGACAGATACGCAGTATTTT
CDR3: CASKQDRETDTQYF

D: NA
V: TRBV28
length: 14
J: TRBJ2-7
size: NA
DNA: TGTGCCAGCAGTTTTGGGCAGTACTCCTACGAGCAGTACTTC
CDR3: CASSFGQYSYEQYF

D: TRBD2
V: TRBV4-3
length: 17
J: TRBJ2-7
size: NA
DNA: TGCGCCAGCAGCCAAGGACTAGCGGGAAGAGGGGGATGGGAGCAGTACTTC
CDR3: CASSQGLAGRGGWEQYF

D: NA
V: TRBV30
length: 12
J: TRBJ2-3
size: NA
DNA: TGTGCCTGGAGAACTATCTCAGATACGCAGTATTTT
CDR3: CAWRTISDTQYF

D: NA
V: TRBV29-1
length: 13
J: TRBJ1-2
size: NA
DNA: TGCAGCGTTGCCGAGACAGGCTACTATGGCTACACCTTC
CDR3: CSVAETGYYGYTF

D: NA
V: TRBV9
length: 14
J: TRBJ2-7
size: NA
DNA: TGTGCCAGCAGCGTAGAAACAGGGAGCTACGAGCAGTACTTC
CDR3: CASSVETGSYEQYF

D: TRBD1
V: TRBV18
length: 15
J: TRBJ1-5
size: NA
DNA: TGTGCCAGCTCACCCCCAGGGGGTGAAGTTCAGCCCCAGCATTTT
CDR3: CASSPPGGEVQPQHF

D: TRBD2
V: TRBV27
length: 12
J: TRBJ2-1
size: NA
DNA: TGTGCCAGCAGTAAGAGCGGGAGTGAGCAGTTCTTC
CDR3: CASSKSGSEQFF

D: TRBD1
V: TRBV18
length: 14
J: TRBJ1-5
size: NA
DNA: TGTGCCAGCTCGCAGGACAGGGACGGACAGCCCCAGCATTTT
CDR3: CASSQDRDGQPQHF

D: NA
V: TRBV5-4
length: 13
J: TRBJ2-3
size: NA
DNA: TGTGCCAGCAGCTTACCAGTAACAGATACGCAGTATTTT
CDR3: CASSLPVTDTQYF

D: NA
V: TRBV27
length: 14
J: TRBJ2-7
size: NA
DNA: TGTGCCAGCAGTCTGACCTCAGGGTTTCACGAGCAGTACTTC
CDR3: CASSLTSGFHEQYF

D: NA
V: TRBV28
length: 12
J: TRBJ2-2
size: once
DNA: TGTGCCAGCAGGAGATACACCGGGGAGCTGTTTTTT
CDR3: CASRRYTGELFF

D: TRBD1
V: TRBV7-9
length: 13
J: TRBJ2-7
size: NA
DNA: TGTGCCAGCAGCTGGGGACAGGCCTACGAGCAGTACTTC
CDR3: CASSWGQAYEQYF

D: TRBD2
V: TRBV7-8
length: 16
J: TRBJ2-7
size: NA
DNA: TGTGCCAGCAGCTTAGCCGGGACTACTATCCCCTACGAGCAGTACTTC
CDR3: CASSLAGTTIPYEQYF

D: NA
V: TRBV29-1
length: 13
J: TRBJ2-1
size: NA
DNA: TGCAGCTCCGGGGACTTGGCAAATACTGAGCAGTTCTTC
CDR3: CSSGDLANTEQFF

D: TRBD1
V: TRBV5-4
length: 15
J: TRBJ1-2
size: NA
DNA: TGTGCCAGCAGCCGGGGTGGAACAGGGGAGTATGGCTACACCTTC
CDR3: CASSRGGTGEYGYTF

D: TRBD2
V: TRBV6-5
length: 16
J: TRBJ2-3
size: NA
DNA: TGTGCCAGCAGTTCCGTACTAGCGGGAGTTACTAATACGCAGTATTTT
CDR3: CASSSVLAGVTNTQYF

D: TRBD2
V: TRBV4-1
length: 14
J: TRBJ2-5
size: NA
DNA: TGCGCCAGCAGCCAAGGGCTAGCGGGAGAGACCCAGTACTTC
CDR3: CASSQGLAGETQYF

D: NA
V: TRBV19
length: 14
J: TRBJ2-7
size: NA
DNA: TGTGCCAGTAGTATAAGTGGTCTAGATCGCGAGCAGTACTTC
CDR3: CASSISGLDREQYF

D: NA
V: TRBV19
length: 15
J: TRBJ1-5
size: NA
DNA: TGTGCCAGTAGTATAGTCCCGTCCCTTAATCAGCCCCAGCATTTT
CDR3: CASSIVPSLNQPQHF

D: NA
V: TRBV7-6
length: 16
J: TRBJ2-7
size: NA
DNA: TGTGCCAGCAGCTTAGGAGTGGCAGGGGCGACCTACGAGCAGTACTTC
CDR3: CASSLGVAGATYEQYF

D: TRBD2
V: TRBV4-3
length: 15
J: TRBJ2-1
size: once
DNA: TGCGCCAGCAGTCCCGAGCGGGACTTATACAATGAGCAGTTCTTC
CDR3: CASSPERDLYNEQFF

D: NA
V: TRBV28
length: 15
J: TRBJ1-2
size: NA
DNA: TGTGCCAGCAGTTACCGCAGGGATTCAAACTATGGCTACACCTTC
CDR3: CASSYRRDSNYGYTF

D: TRBD2
V: TRBV7-2
length: 18
J: TRBJ2-3
size: NA
DNA: TGTGCCAGCAGCTTAAACGGGAGGGCCCGAAGGGGCACAGATACGCAGTATTTT
CDR3: CASSLNGRARRGTDTQYF

D: TRBD1
V: TRBV28
length: 15
J: TRBJ2-7
size: NA
DNA: TGTGCCAGCAGTTTGGACAGGGCCCTTACTGACGAGCAGTACTTC
CDR3: CASSLDRALTDEQYF

D: NA
V: TRBV5-1
length: 14
J: TRBJ1-2
size: NA
DNA: TGCGCCAGCAGCTTCGGGGGGCGCGAGAGTGGCTACACCTTC
CDR3: CASSFGGRESGYTF

D: TRBD2
V: TRBV18
length: 17
J: TRBJ2-1
size: NA
DNA: TGTGCCAGCTCACCACAGTTAACGGGAGGGCAGAACAATGAGCAGTTCTTC
CDR3: CASSPQLTGGQNNEQFF

D: NA
V: TRBV7-3
length: 12
J: TRBJ1-2
size: few
DNA: TGTGCCAGCAGCGAACAGGGAGATGGCTACACCTTC
CDR3: CASSEQGDGYTF

D: NA
V: TRBV6-1
length: 12
J: TRBJ1-1
size: NA
DNA: TGTGCCAGCAGCGGAATCAGCGCTGAAGCTTTCTTT
CDR3: CASSGISAEAFF

D: TRBD1
V: TRBV5-4
length: 13
J: TRBJ2-7
size: NA
DNA: TGTGCCAGCAGCGCATCAGGGGGCTACGAGCAGTACTTC
CDR3: CASSASGGYEQYF

D: TRBD2
V: TRBV10-2
length: 18
J: TRBJ2-1
size: NA
DNA: TGCGCCAGCAGTTCCGGGACTAGCGGGAGAAGTTGGTACAATGAGCAGTTCTTC
CDR3: CASSSGTSGRSWYNEQFF

D: NA
V: TRBV28
length: 14
J: TRBJ2-7
size: NA
DNA: TGTGCCAGCAGCCTTACAGGGTTCTCCTACGAGCAGTACTTC
CDR3: CASSLTGFSYEQYF

D: TRBD1
V: TRBV19
length: 14
J: TRBJ2-7
size: once
DNA: TGTGCCAGTAGTAGTCGGACAGGCTCCTACGAGCAGTACTTC
CDR3: CASSSRTGSYEQYF

D: NA
V: TRBV11-2
length: 15
J: TRBJ1-2
size: NA
DNA: TGTGCCAGCAGCCCCCTAAAGACAGGCGACTATGGCTACACCTTC
CDR3: CASSPLKTGDYGYTF

D: TRBD2
V: TRBV18
length: 18
J: TRBJ2-3
size: NA
DNA: TGTGCCAGCTCACCACGGGCCCTTGCGGGAGGCCTCACAGATACGCAGTATTTT
CDR3: CASSPRALAGGLTDTQYF

D: TRBD1
V: TRBV28
length: 15
J: TRBJ2-1
size: NA
DNA: TGTGCCAGCAGTTTGGAACAGGGGGTTCGCGCTGAGCAGTTCTTC
CDR3: CASSLEQGVRAEQFF

D: NA
V: TRBV5-4
length: 14
J: TRBJ2-2
size: NA
DNA: TGTGCCAGCAGCCTTCGGAGGGGAACCGGGGAGCTGTTTTTT
CDR3: CASSLRRGTGELFF

D: NA
V: TRBV20-1
length: 11
J: TRBJ2-3
size: NA
DNA: TGCAGTGCTATCCTCGCAGATACGCAGTATTTT
CDR3: CSAILADTQYF

D: TRBD1
V: TRBV5-1
length: 17
J: TRBJ1-5
size: NA
DNA: TGCGCCAGCAGCCCAGGGACAGGGGGCTTGGGCAATCAGCCCCAGCATTTT
CDR3: CASSPGTGGLGNQPQHF

D: TRBD2
V: TRBV2
length: 14
J: TRBJ2-1
size: NA
DNA: TGTGCCACAATTGTAAGGGAGGGAGGCAATGAGCAGTTCTTC
CDR3: CATIVREGGNEQFF

D: TRBD2
V: TRBV14
length: 15
J: TRBJ2-1
size: NA
DNA: TGTGCCAGCAGCGAACCGGGACTAGCGGGAGTTGAGCAGTTCTTC
CDR3: CASSEPGLAGVEQFF

D: NA
V: TRBV5-6
length: 14
J: TRBJ2-7
size: NA
DNA: TGTGCCAGCAGCTTGGGTCCAGGGTCCTACGAGCAGTACTTC
CDR3: CASSLGPGSYEQYF

D: NA
V: TRBV6-1
length: 15
J: TRBJ2-1
size: NA
DNA: TGTGCCAGCAGTGACGACAGAAGCTCCTACAATGAGCAGTTCTTC
CDR3: CASSDDRSSYNEQFF